This TCR beta chain is drawn from a study of cytomegalovirus exposure and HLA in healthy donors. PCR involved 60 Vbeta and 13 Jbeta primers. This table comes from immunoSEQ multiplex PCR, and its TCRdb copy is limited to in-frame clones, with some not included. The sample consists of approximately 150,000 clones, about 80% of them appearing once. Nominal health characterized the donors when sampled, though unrecorded immune exposures were likely. This clone came up once. The germline gives CDR1 GTSNPN, CDR2 SVGIG (reference sequence). The V end lost 0 bases, the J end lost 4 bases, and 21 bases lay between the germline ends. This CDR3 has 17 amino acids.

The TCR was taken from a female donor in good health and CMV-seronegative. V and J are TRBV30 and TRBJ1-1; maybe TRBD1 (6 bases). Sequenced material: PBMCs. The CDR3 bases are TGTGCCTGGAGTGTAGTATTTATGGCCAGGGGATCCACTGAAGCTTTCTTT. This codes for CAWSVVFMARGSTEAFF. Filled out from reference TRBV30 and TRBJ1-1, the complete variable domain reads SQTIHQWPATLVQPVGSPLSLECTVEGTSNPNLYWYRQAAGRGLQLLFYSVGIGQISSEVPQNLSASRPQDRQFILSSKKLLLSDSGFYLCAWSVVFMARGSTEAFFGQGTRLTVV.